A selection of T cell receptor beta chains follows, all from one sample in a study of cytomegalovirus exposure and HLA in healthy donors. The table came from immunoSEQ multiplex PCR; TCRdb's copy has only in-frame clones and leaves some out. The data hold some 150,000 clones, with around three quarters observed a single time. Sequenced: PBMCs. The receptor source for this set is a young man in good health and CMV-seropositive. CDR3s include the opening cysteine and the closing phenylalanine or tryptophan.

>TRBJ2-2|TRBV19
CASSIDYSGGITGELFF
>TRBJ2-7|TRBV9
CASSVVASGGGEQYF
>TRBJ2-7|TRBV6-5
CASRTSNEQYF
>TRBJ2-7|TRBV5-6
CASSPDRGHGIYEQYF
>TRBJ2-7|TRBV11-2
CASTRLAGDFEQYF
>TRBJ2-7|TRBV28
CATAPGQGYEQYF
>TRBJ2-7|TRBV7-9
CASETSSSYEQYF
>TRBJ2-3|TRBV2
CASQGAYTQYF
>TRBJ2-7|TRBV5-1
CASSLEGQGSSYEQYF
>TRBJ2-7|TRBV27
CASSLQYEQYF
>TRBJ2-5|TRBV5-4
CASSLDRGGETQYF
>TRBJ2-7|TRBV30
CAWSLGQAFSYEQYF
>TRBJ2-2|TRBV14
CASSQLFTGELFF
>TRBJ2-7|TRBV4-1
CASSAGTSGEYEQYF
>TRBJ1-5|TRBV27
CASSLGGDQPQHF
>TRBJ2-7|TRBV6-5
CASSYSIQGVTYEQYF
>TRBJ2-5|TRBV28
CASSSGQGSQETQYF
>TRBJ2-3|TRBV19
CASSIGQGATDTQYF
>TRBJ2-2|TRBV14
CASSQESGELFF
>TRBJ1-2|TRBV2
CASSQRSGYGYTF
>TRBJ2-3|TRBV5-4
CASSLEGTALLRGVHTQYF
>TRBJ2-4|TRBV13
CASSQRGSATKNIQYF
>TRBJ2-7|TRBV18
CASSPPVDYYEQYF
>TRBJ1-2|TRBV27
CASSLMWQGGYGYTF
>TRBJ1-5|TRBV6-5
CASSYSGGLNQPQHF
>TRBJ2-7|TRBV7-3
CASSPLYEQYF
>TRBJ2-7|TRBV9
CASSVGTGAYEQYF
>TRBJ1-4|TRBV6-1
CASSDAGTGGGKLFF
>TRBJ1-1|TRBV6-5
CASSYSPNIEAFF
>TRBJ2-1|TRBV7-2
CASSLILAGGEKFF
>TRBJ2-1|TRBV30
CAWSSRIEQFF
>TRBJ2-5|TRBV11-1
CASSLEGSGGFETQYF
>TRBJ2-7|TRBV19
CASSPNPGQGAYEQYF
>TRBJ1-5|TRBV6-1
CASSEIDRGRNQPQHF
>TRBJ1-3|TRBV30
CAWRAPQGESSGNTIYF
>TRBJ1-1|TRBV5-1
CASSLGELPSEAFF
>TRBJ2-7|TRBV29-1
CSAHRDRSTEQYF
>TRBJ2-2|TRBV11-2
CASSTAGTSGGAGTGELFF
>TRBJ2-7|TRBV28
CASSLGTGRSYEQYF
>TRBJ1-4|TRBV7-7
CASSFGRGINEKLFF
>TRBJ2-5|TRBV5-6
CASSLLLAEETQYF
>TRBJ2-2|TRBV6-5
CASSSGPTATGELFF
>TRBJ2-1|TRBV9
CASSLAFSGNNEQFF
>TRBJ2-5|TRBV30
CAWSPPGQETQYF
>TRBJ2-1|TRBV20-1
CSARIPLGFVF
>TRBJ2-3|TRBV14
CASSLDGWSSTDTQYF